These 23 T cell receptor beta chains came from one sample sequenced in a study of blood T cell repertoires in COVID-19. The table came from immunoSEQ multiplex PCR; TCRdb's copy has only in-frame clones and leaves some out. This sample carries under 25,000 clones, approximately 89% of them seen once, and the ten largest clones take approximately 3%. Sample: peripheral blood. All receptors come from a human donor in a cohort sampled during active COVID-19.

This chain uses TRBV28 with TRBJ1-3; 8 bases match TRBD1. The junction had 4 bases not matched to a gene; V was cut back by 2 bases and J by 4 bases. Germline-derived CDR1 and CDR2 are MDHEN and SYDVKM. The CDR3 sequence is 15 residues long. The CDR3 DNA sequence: TGTGCCAGCAGTTTAGGGGACAGGATCGGAAACACCATATATTTT. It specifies CASSLGDRIGNTIYF.

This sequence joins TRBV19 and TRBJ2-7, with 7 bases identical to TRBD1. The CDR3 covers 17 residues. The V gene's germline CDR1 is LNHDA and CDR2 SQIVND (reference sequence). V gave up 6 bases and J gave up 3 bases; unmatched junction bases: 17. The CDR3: CASRPSIGQAALYEQYF. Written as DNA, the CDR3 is TGTGCCAGTAGGCCGAGTATCGGACAGGCCGCGCTCTACGAGCAGTACTTC.

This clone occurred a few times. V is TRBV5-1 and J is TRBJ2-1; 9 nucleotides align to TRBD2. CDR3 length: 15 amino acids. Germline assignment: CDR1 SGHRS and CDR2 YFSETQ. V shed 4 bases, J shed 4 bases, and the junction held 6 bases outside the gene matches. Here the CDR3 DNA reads TGCGCCAGCAGCACCGGACTAGCGCCATACAATGAGCAGTTCTTC. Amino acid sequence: CASSTGLAPYNEQFF.

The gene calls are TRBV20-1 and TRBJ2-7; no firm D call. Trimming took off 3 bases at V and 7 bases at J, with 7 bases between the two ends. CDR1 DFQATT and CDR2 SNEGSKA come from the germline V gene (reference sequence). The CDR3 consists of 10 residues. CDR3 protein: CSASVYEQYF. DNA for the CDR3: TGCAGTGCTAGTGTTTATGAGCAGTACTTC.

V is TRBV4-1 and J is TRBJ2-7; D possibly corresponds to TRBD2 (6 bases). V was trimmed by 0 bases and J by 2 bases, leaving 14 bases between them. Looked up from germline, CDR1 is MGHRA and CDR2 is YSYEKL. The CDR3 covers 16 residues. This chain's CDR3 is CASSQEGGPQTYEQYF. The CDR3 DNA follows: TGCGCCAGCAGCCAAGAGGGGGGTCCCCAAACCTACGAGCAGTACTTC.

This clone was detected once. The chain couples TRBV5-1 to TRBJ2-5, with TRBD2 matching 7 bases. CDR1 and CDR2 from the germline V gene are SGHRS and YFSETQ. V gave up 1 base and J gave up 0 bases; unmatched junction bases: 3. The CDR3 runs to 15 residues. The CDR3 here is CASSLSTSDQETQYF. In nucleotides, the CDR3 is TGCGCCAGCAGCTTGAGTACTAGCGACCAAGAGACCCAGTACTTC.

The CDR3 coding sequence is TGTGCCAGCAGTAAAGACAGGGGCGATGGCTACACCTTC. It translates to CASSKDRGDGYTF. The V gene is TRBV12-3 or TRBV12-4, the J gene TRBJ1-2; 8 nucleotides agree with TRBD1. The CDR3 is 13 amino acids. Unmatched junction bases numbered 5, after V lost 5 bases and J lost 6 bases.

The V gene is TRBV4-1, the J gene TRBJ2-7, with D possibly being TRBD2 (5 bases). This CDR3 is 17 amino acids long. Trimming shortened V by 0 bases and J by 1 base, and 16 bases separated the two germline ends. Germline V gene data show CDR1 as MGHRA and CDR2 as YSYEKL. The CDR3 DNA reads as TGCGCCAGCAGCCAAGATCTGCGGGCGGGCCCTTCCTACGAGCAGTACTTC. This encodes CASSQDLRAGPSYEQYF.

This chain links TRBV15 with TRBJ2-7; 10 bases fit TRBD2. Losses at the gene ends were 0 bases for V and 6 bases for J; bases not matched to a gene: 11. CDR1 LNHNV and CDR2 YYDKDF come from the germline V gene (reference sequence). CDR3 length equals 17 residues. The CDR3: CATSRDLLAGVLGEQYF. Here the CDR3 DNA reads TGTGCCACCAGCAGAGATCTTCTAGCGGGAGTTCTTGGCGAGCAGTACTTC.

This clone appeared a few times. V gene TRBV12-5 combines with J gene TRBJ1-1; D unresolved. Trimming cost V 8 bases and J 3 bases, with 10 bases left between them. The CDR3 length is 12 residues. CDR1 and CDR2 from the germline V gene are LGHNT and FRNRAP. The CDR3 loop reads CASQADHTEAFF. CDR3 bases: TGTGCTAGTCAGGCAGACCACACTGAAGCTTTCTTT.

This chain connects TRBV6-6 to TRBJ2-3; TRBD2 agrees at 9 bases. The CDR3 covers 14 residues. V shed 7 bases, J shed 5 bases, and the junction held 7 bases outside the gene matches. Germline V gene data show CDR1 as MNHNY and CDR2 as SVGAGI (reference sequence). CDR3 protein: CASKTSGAGDTQYF. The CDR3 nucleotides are TGTGCCAGCAAGACTAGCGGAGCCGGAGATACGCAGTATTTT.

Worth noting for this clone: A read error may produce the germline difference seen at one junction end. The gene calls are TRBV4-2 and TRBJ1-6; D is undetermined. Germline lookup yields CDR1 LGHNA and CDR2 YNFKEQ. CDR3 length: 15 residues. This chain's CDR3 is CASTQSRLEDSPLHF. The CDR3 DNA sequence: TGTGCCAGCACCCAATCCAGACTGGAGGATTCACCCCTCCACTTT.

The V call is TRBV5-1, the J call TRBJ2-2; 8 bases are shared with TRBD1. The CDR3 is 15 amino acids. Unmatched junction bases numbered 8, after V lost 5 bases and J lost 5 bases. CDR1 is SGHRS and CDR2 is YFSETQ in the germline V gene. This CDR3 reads CASRQQGAATGELFF. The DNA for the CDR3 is TGCGCCAGCAGGCAGCAGGGGGCAGCAACCGGGGAGCTGTTTTTT.

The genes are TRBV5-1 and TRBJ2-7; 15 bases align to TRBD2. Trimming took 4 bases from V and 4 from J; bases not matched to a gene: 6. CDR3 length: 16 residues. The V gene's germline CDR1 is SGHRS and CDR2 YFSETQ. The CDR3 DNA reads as TGCGCCAGCAGCCCGGGACTAGCGGGAGGTGTTTACGAGCAGTACTTC. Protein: CASSPGLAGGVYEQYF.

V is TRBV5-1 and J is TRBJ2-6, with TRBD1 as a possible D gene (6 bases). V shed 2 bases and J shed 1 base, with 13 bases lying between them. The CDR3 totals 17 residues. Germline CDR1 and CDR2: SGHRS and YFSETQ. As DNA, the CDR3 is TGCGCCAGCAGCTTAACGACAGGTTCGTCTGGGGCCAACGTCCTGACTTTC. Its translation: CASSLTTGSSGANVLTF.

As DNA, the CDR3 is TGTGCCAGCAGTGAAGTTATTGGCGGGGGCTCTGGGGCCAACGTCCTGACTTTC. Amino acids: CASSEVIGGGSGANVLTF. This chain uses TRBV25-1 with TRBJ2-6, with TRBD2 matching over 7 bases. The CDR3 contains 18 residues. Germline values: CDR1 MGHDK, CDR2 SYGVNS. V shed 2 bases and J 0 bases; nucleotides not matched to a gene: 7.

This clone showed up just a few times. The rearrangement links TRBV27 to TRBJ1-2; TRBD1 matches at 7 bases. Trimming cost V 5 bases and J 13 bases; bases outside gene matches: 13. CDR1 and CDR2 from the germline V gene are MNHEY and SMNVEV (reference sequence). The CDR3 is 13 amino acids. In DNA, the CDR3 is TGTGCCAGCAGTGACCCGGGACAGCTCTTAAGCACCTTC. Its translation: CASSDPGQLLSTF.

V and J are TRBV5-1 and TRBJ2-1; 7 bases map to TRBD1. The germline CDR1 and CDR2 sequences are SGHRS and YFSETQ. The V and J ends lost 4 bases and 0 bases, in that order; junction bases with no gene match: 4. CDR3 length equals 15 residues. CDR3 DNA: TGCGCCAGCAGCGCGGACAGGAGCTCCTACAATGAGCAGTTCTTC. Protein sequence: CASSADRSSYNEQFF.

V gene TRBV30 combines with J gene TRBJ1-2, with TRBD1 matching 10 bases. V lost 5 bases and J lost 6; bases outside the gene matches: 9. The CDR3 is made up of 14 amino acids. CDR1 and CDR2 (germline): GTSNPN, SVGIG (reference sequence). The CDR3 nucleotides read TGTGCCTGGGGAACGGACAGGGGGAAGGATGGCTACACCTTC. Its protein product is CAWGTDRGKDGYTF.

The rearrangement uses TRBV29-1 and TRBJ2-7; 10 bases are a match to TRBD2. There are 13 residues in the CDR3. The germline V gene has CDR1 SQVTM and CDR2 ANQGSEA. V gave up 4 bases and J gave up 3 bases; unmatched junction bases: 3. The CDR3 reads CSVVGTSVYEQYF. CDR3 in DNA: TGCAGCGTTGTAGGGACTAGCGTCTACGAGCAGTACTTC.

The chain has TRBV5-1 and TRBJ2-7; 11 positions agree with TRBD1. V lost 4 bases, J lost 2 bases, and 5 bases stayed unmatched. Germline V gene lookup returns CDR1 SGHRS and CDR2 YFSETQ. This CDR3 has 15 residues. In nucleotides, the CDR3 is TGCGCCAGCAGCAAGGACAGGGGGCTGGCCTACGAGCAGTACTTC. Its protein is CASSKDRGLAYEQYF.

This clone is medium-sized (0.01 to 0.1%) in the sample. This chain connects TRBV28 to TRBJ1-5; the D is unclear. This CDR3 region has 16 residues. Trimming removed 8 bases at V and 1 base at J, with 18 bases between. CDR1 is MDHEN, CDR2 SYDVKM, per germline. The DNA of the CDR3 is TGTGCCAGCTCGCGGGCAGGACGAAGCAGCAATCAGCCCCAGCATTTT. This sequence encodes CASSRAGRSSNQPQHF.

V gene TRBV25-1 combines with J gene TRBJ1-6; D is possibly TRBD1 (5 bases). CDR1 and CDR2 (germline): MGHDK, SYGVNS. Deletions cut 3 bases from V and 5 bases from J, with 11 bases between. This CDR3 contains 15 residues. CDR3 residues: CASSDPRGNNSPLHF. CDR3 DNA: TGTGCCAGCAGTGATCCTAGGGGCAATAATTCACCCCTCCACTTT. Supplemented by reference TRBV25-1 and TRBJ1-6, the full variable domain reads EADIYQTPRYLVIGTGKKITLECSQTMGHDKMYWYQQDPGMELHLIHYSYGVNSTEKGDLSSESTVSRIRTEHFPLTLESARPSHTSQYLCASSDPRGNNSPLHFGNGTRLTVT.